A single sample is the source of the 23 T cell receptor beta chains below, sequenced in a study of tumor-infiltrating lymphocytes in primary liver carcinoma. Unsorted whole blood yielded the blood RNA, and germline DNA was also extracted. Synthesis of TCR beta cDNA was carried out from about 0.55 ug total RNA with a constant-region primer. It was through three nested multiplex PCR rounds of slightly modified ARM-PCR that TCR beta libraries arose. With TRBV1-TRBV30 forward primers and a C-beta reverse primer, the first two PCR rounds were run for approximately 9 cycles each. TCRdb processed the multiplex PCR reads anew with MiXCR; each CDR3 protein has one entry. The table lists approximately 310,000 distinct CDR3 sequences, about 60% of them singletons. Sequenced material: peripheral blood. The receptors originated from a man aged 40-49 years with primary liver carcinoma and hepatitis B virus infection.

This clonotype appeared many times. The J gene is TRBJ2-5, the V gene TRBV6-6; 9 nucleotides align to TRBD1. J was trimmed by 9 bases and V by 0 bases; bases with no gene match: 5. CDR1 and CDR2 from the germline V gene are MNHNY and SVGAGI (reference sequence). The CDR3 spans 14 residues. CDR3 in amino acids: CASSYSTGQGSQYF. CDR3 sequence (DNA): TGTGCCAGCAGTTACTCGACGGGACAGGGTTCCCAGTACTTC.

Details on this clonotype: This may be a read error, as it is one base from a much larger clone. This chain links TRBV10-3 with TRBJ2-3; 7 bases line up with TRBD2. Germline V gives CDR1 ENHRY, CDR2 SYGVKD. CDR3 length: 12 residues. The CDR3 protein is CSISEKREEQYF. The CDR3 DNA reads TGTTCCATCAGTGAAAAGCGGGAAGAGCAGTATTTT.

The table lists this clonotype with many counts. This chain uses TRBV12-3 or TRBV12-4 with TRBJ2-3; D uncertain. The CDR3 length is 13 residues. V lost 5 bases, J lost 3 bases, and 9 bases lay in between. The CDR3 DNA reads TGTGCCAGCAGTCAGCAGAGTACAGATACGCAGTATTTT. This gives the protein CASSQQSTDTQYF.

The rearrangement uses TRBV5-6 and TRBJ2-1; tentatively, D is TRBD1 (5 bases). Germline V gene sequence: CDR1 SGHDT, CDR2 YYEEEE. Trimming cost V 6 bases and J 3 bases, with 13 bases left between them. This CDR3 spans 14 amino acids. This CDR3 is CASNSQGFYNEQFF. The CDR3, as DNA: TGTGCCAGCAACTCTCAGGGCTTCTACAATGAGCAGTTCTTC.

Comment on this clonotype: Possible read error: a much larger clone is one base away. V is TRBV4-1 and J is TRBJ2-7, with D possibly matching TRBD2 (5 bases). This CDR3 comprises 14 residues. Germline V lookup: CDR1 MGHRA, CDR2 YSYEKL. The V gene lost 0 bases and the J gene lost 5 bases, with 11 bases spanning the gap. DNA of the CDR3: TGCGCCAGCAGCCAAGATCGATGGAGGAACGAGCAGTACTTC. Encoded protein: CASSQDRWRNEQYF.

As concerns this clonotype: The junction does not match germline at one end; this may be a read error. The chain recombines TRBV11-2 with TRBJ2-2; the D is unclear. Germline CDR1 reads SGHAT; CDR2 reads FQNNGV. There are 13 residues in the CDR3. This CDR3 is CASSLHNTGELFF. For the CDR3, the DNA is TGTGCCAGCAGCCTGCATAACACAGGGGAGCTGTTTTTT.

This clonotype was seen repeatedly, ten times or more. This chain joins TRBV4-2 and TRBJ2-1, with TRBD2 matching 12 bases. There are 14 residues in the CDR3. J gave up 7 bases and V 6 bases, and 4 bases lay outside the gene matches. CDR1 and CDR2 from the germline V gene are LGHNA and YNFKEQ. The CDR3 DNA is TGTGCCAGCAGGCGACTAGCGGGGGATAATGAGCAGTTCTTC. Its protein product is CASRRLAGDNEQFF.

Concerning this clonotype itself: A junction boundary mismatches the germline segment, possibly from a read error. The chain carries TRBV6-2 or TRBV6-3 and TRBJ2-1, with a tentative D call TRBD1 (5 bases). This CDR3 region has 15 residues. The germline V gene has CDR1 MNHEY and CDR2 SVGEGT. CDR3 sequence (DNA): TGTGCCAGCAGTTACGGGGCAGGCTCCTACAATGAGAAGTTCTTC. Protein product: CASSYGAGSYNEKFF.

This clonotype has a count of ten or more. V usage is TRBV6-2 or TRBV6-3 and J usage is TRBJ2-1; weak D call: TRBD2 (6 bases). CDR3 length: 12 residues. The ends were cut back, 5 bases at V and 7 bases at J, with 9 bases in the middle. Germline V lookup: CDR1 MNHEY, CDR2 SVGEGT. DNA for the CDR3: TGTGCCAGCAGTCCCCTAGCGAATGAGCAGTTCTTC. Amino acids: CASSPLANEQFF.

Remarks on this clonotype: It may be a read error: a sequence one base away is much more abundant. This chain joins TRBV10-3 and TRBJ2-5, with 12 bases identical to TRBD1. Germline assignment: CDR1 ENHRY and CDR2 SYGVKD. This CDR3 is 14 amino acids long. The CDR3 region has the DNA TGTGCCATCAGCGGGACAGGGGGCGCAGAGATCCAGTACTTC. It codes for CAISGTGGAEIQYF.

As concerns this clonotype: One end of the junction fails to match germline, which may point to a read error. The V gene is TRBV29-1, the J gene TRBJ2-1, with TRBD2 identical over 7 bases. The CDR3 extends over 12 amino acids. CDR1 and CDR2 from the germline V gene are SQVTM and ANQGSEA. CDR3 nucleotide sequence: TGTAGCGGAGAGCGGGACCCCGGTGAGCAGTCCTTC. It is translated as CSGERDPGEQSF.

The chain couples TRBV10-2 to TRBJ2-7; 8 bases map to TRBD1. The CDR3 is 14 amino acids. The J segment lost 5 bases and the V segment lost 8 bases, leaving 11 bases of the junction unmatched. CDR1 and CDR2 from the germline V gene are WSHSY and SAAADI. CDR3 nucleotides: TGCGCCAGCGGCCGAGACAGGGGTATCGACGAGCAGTACTTC. It yields the protein CASGRDRGIDEQYF.

The chain recombines TRBV29-1 with TRBJ2-1; weak D call: TRBD2 (5 bases). The length of the CDR3 is 14 residues. Trimming took off 7 bases at V and 3 bases at J, with 16 bases between the two ends. CDR1 is SQVTM, CDR2 ANQGSEA, per germline. In DNA, the CDR3 is TGCAGCGCAAATAGCGCCAACTTCTACAATGAGCAGTTCTTC. Protein product: CSANSANFYNEQFF.

In its sample, this clonotype was seen many times. CDR3 sequence (DNA): TGTGCCAGCAGTGACAGGGCCTCGACGCAGTATTTT. It is translated as CASSDRASTQYF. The chain couples TRBV2 to TRBJ2-3, with a possible D match to TRBD1 (5 bases). V was cut by 3 bases and J by 9 bases, with 10 bases left in between. Germline V gene data show CDR1 as SNHLY and CDR2 as FYNNEI. This CDR3 is built from 12 residues. Full variable domain (outside the CDR3, taken from reference TRBV2 and TRBJ2-3): EPEVTQTPSHQVTQMGQEVILRCVPISNHLYFYWYRQILGQKVEFLVSFYNNEISEKSEIFDDQFSVERPDGSNFTLKIRSTKLEDSAMYFCASSDRASTQYFGPGTRLTVL.

This clonotype has a count of ten or more. The chain carries TRBV29-1 and TRBJ2-1, with D tentatively TRBD2 (5 bases). V was clipped by 4 bases and J by 13 bases, with 11 bases between them. This CDR3 has 10 residues. Germline V gene lookup returns CDR1 SQVTM and CDR2 ANQGSEA. CDR3 nucleotides: TGCAGCGTTGTTGAGGGTAATCAGTTCTTC. Translation gives CSVVEGNQFF.

This clonotype appeared many times. The CDR3 bases are TGTGCCAGCAGCCCTACGGCGGCGAGGGGGGCCAACGTCCTGACTTTC. Translated, it gives CASSPTAARGANVLTF. J is TRBJ2-6 and V is TRBV4-2; D is uncertain. This CDR3 spans 16 amino acids. The V gene lost 4 bases and the J gene lost 4 bases, with 14 bases spanning the gap. Germline CDR1 LGHNA, CDR2 YNFKEQ.

For this clonotype: Germline and junction disagree at one end, which may indicate a read error. V is TRBV4-3 and J is TRBJ2-7; the match to TRBD2 covers 13 bases. Germline values: CDR1 LGHNA, CDR2 YSLEER. This CDR3 has 18 amino acids. The CDR3 loop is CVSSLQWGTSGISPEQYF. The CDR3, as DNA: TGCGTCAGCAGCCTCCAATGGGGGACTAGCGGGATTTCGCCCGAGCAGTACTTC.

Comments on this clonotype: Possible read error: a much larger clone is one base away. The CDR3 does not close with the conserved phenylalanine or tryptophan, likely indicating a read error. The chain joins TRBV6-6 to TRBJ2-1; D remains unclear. Germline CDR1 MNHNY, CDR2 SVGAGI (reference sequence). The CDR3 is made up of 13 amino acids. V lost 2 bases to trimming and J lost 5 bases, with 7 bases between them. CDR3 sequence reads: CASSYAGHNEQFL. The CDR3 coding sequence is TGTGCCAGCAGTTACGCAGGACACAATGAGCAGTTCTTG.

Comment on this clonotype: This may be a read error, as it is one base from a much larger clone. DNA for the CDR3: TGTGCCAACAGCCAAGCCCTGGGACAGGCCTACGAGCAGTACTTC. Translation gives CANSQALGQAYEQYF. V gene TRBV4-2 combines with J gene TRBJ2-7, with 8 nucleotides matching TRBD1. CDR3 size: 15 residues. Germline V gene data show CDR1 as LGHNA and CDR2 as YNFKEQ.

In this sample, this clonotype turned up a few times. A clone one base away is much larger, so this may be a read error. The chain joins TRBV7-8 to TRBJ2-1; no clear D. This CDR3 comprises 20 residues. V gave up 5 bases and J gave up 4 bases, with 30 bases separating them. Germline CDR1 is SGHVS and CDR2 is FQNEAQ. The CDR3 loop is CASSPPWLIVGFPSYNEQFF. DNA of the CDR3: TGTGCCAGCAGCCCCCCATGGCTCATAGTGGGATTTCCTTCTTACAATGAGCAGTTCTTC.

Comments on this clonotype: A read error may produce the germline difference seen at one junction end. The chain combines TRBV6-1 with TRBJ1-5, with D possibly matching TRBD1 (6 bases). This CDR3 is 13 amino acids long. From germline, CDR1 is MNHNS and CDR2 SASEGT. This CDR3 reads CVSSENRAQPQHF. In DNA form, the CDR3 reads TGTGTCAGCAGTGAAAACAGGGCTCAGCCCCAGCATTTT.

Notes on this clonotype: No conserved phenylalanine or tryptophan is present at the end of the CDR3, so a read error is the likely explanation. This sequence joins TRBV5-1 and TRBJ2-1; 7 bases line up with TRBD2. The CDR3 is made up of 16 amino acids. Germline values: CDR1 SGHRS, CDR2 YFSETQ. V trimming: 0 bases; J trimming: 1 base; junction bases outside the gene matches: 4. Written as DNA, the CDR3 is TGCGCCAGCAGCTTGGTAGCGGGTGGGTCCTACAATGAGCAGTTCTTA. Translated: CASSLVAGGSYNEQFL.

About this clonotype: One junction end disagrees with the germline gene, perhaps due to a read error. The rearrangement joins TRBV30 to TRBJ1-1, with TRBD1 matching 7 bases. The CDR3 length is 14 residues. The V gene's germline CDR1 is GTSNPN and CDR2 SVGIG (reference sequence). CDR3 sequence: CVWRQLQGFTEAFF. CDR3 nucleotides: TGTGTCTGGCGCCAATTACAGGGGTTCACTGAAGCTTTTTTT.